This T cell receptor beta chain was identified during a study of monozygotic twins with inflammatory bowel disease. The UMIs contained a 6-nucleotide sample barcode. They were added by template switching during cDNA synthesis. TCRdb reanalyzed the 5' RACE reads, giving one entry per CDR3 protein sequence and no DNA. The sample holds approximately 400,000 distinct CDR3 sequences. Notes on the study in general: Lower sharing of clonotypes with other individuals was seen in IBD patients than in healthy twins. This was most marked in patients showing signs of disease activity.

CDR3 length: 14 amino acids. Germline V gene lookup returns CDR1 KGHDR and CDR2 SFDVKD. In the case of this clonotype: Antigen specificity is unknown.

The receptor was derived from a human donor with ulcerative colitis or Crohn's disease, or a healthy co-twin of an affected twin (not recorded which). The chain recombines TRBV24-1 with TRBJ2-1; TCRdb indicates TRBD2, and absent DNA this call remains unverified. Sequencing was done on a sample of blood. This CDR3 reads CATSVAGVRGEQFF.